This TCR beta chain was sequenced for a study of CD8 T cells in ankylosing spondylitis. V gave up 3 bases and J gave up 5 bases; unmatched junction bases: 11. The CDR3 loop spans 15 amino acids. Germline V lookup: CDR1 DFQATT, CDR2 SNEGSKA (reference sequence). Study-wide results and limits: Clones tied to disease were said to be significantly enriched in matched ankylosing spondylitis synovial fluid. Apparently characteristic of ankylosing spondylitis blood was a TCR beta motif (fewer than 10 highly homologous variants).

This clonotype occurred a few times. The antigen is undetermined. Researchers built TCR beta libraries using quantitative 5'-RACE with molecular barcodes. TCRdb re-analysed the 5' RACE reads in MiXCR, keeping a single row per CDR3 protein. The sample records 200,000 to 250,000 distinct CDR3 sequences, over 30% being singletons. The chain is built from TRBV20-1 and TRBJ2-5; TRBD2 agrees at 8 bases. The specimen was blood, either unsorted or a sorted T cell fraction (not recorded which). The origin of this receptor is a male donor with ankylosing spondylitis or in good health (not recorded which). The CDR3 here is CSARVPRGGGETQYF. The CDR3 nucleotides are TGCAGTGCTAGGGTGCCTCGGGGGGGTGGGGAGACCCAGTACTTC.